Given below is one T cell receptor (beta chain) in context. This sample was taken from a study of blood T cell repertoires in COVID-19. Study-wide background: Sites in the United States, Italy and Spain provided acute and convalescent COVID-19 samples. In each case, the material was cDNA or gDNA derived from T cells, B-cell-depleted T cells, or PBMCs.

Repertoires were generated with immunoSEQ multiplex PCR, while TCRdb's copy carries only in-frame clones and drops some. Among 110,000 to 150,000 clones, about 81% were seen once, and the ten largest hold 4%. Trimming removed 6 bases from V and 7 bases from J; junction bases left unmatched: 11. Germline lookup yields CDR1 MNHEY and CDR2 SVGAGI. This CDR3 region has 15 residues. This receptor was taken from a woman older than 75 with acute or convalescent COVID-19. The rearrangement joins TRBV6-5 to TRBJ2-5; 10 positions agree with TRBD2. The sequencing input was peripheral blood. Written as DNA, the CDR3 is TGTGCCAGCAGAAAGTCGGGACTAGCGTTAGGGACCCAGTACTTC. This sequence encodes CASRKSGLALGTQYF.